The subject of this entry is one T cell receptor (beta chain). Its antigen is as yet unknown. This specimen belongs to a study of immune cell composition in non-small cell lung cancer. The study's findings and limits: Tumour-associated clones >0.5% occurred in approximately 31% of adenocarcinomas, 75% of squamous. Tumour TCR-beta clonality was not significantly tied to smoking pack-years.

V shed 1 base and J shed 9 bases, with 16 bases lying between them. Looked up from germline, CDR1 is SGHVS and CDR2 is FQNEAQ. The CDR3 sequence is 16 residues long. Data came from immunoSEQ multiplex PCR; TCRdb stores just in-frame clones and leaves some out. The data hold nearly 7,000 clones, with 70% observed a single time. Sequenced: lung tumor tissue. This clonotype was sampled from a human donor with non-small cell lung cancer. V gene TRBV7-8 combines with J gene TRBJ1-6; tentative D call: TRBD1 (6 bases). The CDR3 nucleotides read TGTGCCAGCAGCTTAGAGTTAGTAGGGGGTGTTTCACCCCTCCACTTT. It specifies CASSLELVGGVSPLHF.